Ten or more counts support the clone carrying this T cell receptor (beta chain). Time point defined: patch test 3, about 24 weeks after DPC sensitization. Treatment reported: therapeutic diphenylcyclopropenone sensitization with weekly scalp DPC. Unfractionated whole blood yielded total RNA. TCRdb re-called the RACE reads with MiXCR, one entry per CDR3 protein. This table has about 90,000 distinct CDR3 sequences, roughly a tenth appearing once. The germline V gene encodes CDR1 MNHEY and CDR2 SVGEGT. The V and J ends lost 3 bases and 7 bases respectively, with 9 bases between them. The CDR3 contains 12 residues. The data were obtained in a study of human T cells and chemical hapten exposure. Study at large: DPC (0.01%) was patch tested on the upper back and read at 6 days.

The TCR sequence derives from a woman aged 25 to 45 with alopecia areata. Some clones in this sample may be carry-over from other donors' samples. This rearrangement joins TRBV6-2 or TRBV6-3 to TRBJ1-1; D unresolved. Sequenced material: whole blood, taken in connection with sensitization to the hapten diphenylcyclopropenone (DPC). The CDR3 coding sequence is TGTGCCAGCAGTTATATGATCGGTGAAGCTTTCTTT. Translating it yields CASSYMIGEAFF.